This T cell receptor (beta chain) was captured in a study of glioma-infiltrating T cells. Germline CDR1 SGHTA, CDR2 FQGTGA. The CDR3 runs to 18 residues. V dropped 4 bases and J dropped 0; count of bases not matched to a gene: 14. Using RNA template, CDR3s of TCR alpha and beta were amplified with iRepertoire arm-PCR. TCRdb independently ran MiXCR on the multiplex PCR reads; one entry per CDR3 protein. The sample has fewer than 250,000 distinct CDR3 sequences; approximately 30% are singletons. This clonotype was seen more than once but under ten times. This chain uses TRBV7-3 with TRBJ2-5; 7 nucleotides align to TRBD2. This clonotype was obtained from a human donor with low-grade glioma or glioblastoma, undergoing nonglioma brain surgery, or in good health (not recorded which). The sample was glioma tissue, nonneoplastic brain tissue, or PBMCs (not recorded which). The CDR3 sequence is CASSSVGRSSGNQETQYF. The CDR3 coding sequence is TGTGCCAGCAGCTCCGTCGGGAGGTCTAGCGGAAACCAAGAGACCCAGTACTTC.